The 28 T cell receptor beta chains below were found in one sample sequenced in a study of T cell changes during pregnancy in multiple sclerosis. TCRdb's copy holds only in-frame clones and misses some; the assay was immunoSEQ multiplex PCR. The sample consists of about 50,000 clones, around 94% of them appearing once. This specimen consisted of CD4+ T cells from peripheral blood mononuclear cells, obtained in the third trimester of pregnancy. Receptor source: a female donor with multiple sclerosis, enrolled in a pregnancy study.

This clone was counted once. The V and J genes are TRBV10-1 and TRBJ1-5; D remains unclear. The CDR3 loop spans 13 amino acids. Germline V gene lookup returns CDR1 WNHNN and CDR2 SYGVQD (reference sequence). Trimming stripped 7 bases from V and 1 base from J, with 8 bases between. CDR3 residues: CASTSLSNQPQHF. The CDR3 DNA follows: TGCGCCAGCACGAGTTTAAGCAATCAGCCCCAGCATTTT.

The gene calls are TRBV19 and TRBJ1-1; TRBD1 aligns across 10 bases. This CDR3 has 13 amino acids. V shed 1 base and J 11 bases; nucleotides not matched to a gene: 4. Germline CDR1 reads LNHDA; CDR2 reads SQIVND (reference sequence). The CDR3 region is CASSIGQGAKAFF. DNA of the CDR3: TGTGCCAGTAGTATAGGACAGGGGGCTAAGGCTTTCTTT.

The J gene is TRBJ2-5, the V gene TRBV9; 12 nucleotides agree with TRBD2. The CDR3 has 14 residues. From germline, CDR1 is SGDLS and CDR2 YYNGEE. The junction had 3 bases not matched to a gene; V was cut back by 5 bases and J by 4 bases. The CDR3 DNA reads TGTGCCAGCAGTTCACTAGCGGGAGGAGAGACCCAGTACTTC. It is translated as CASSSLAGGETQYF.

This chain links TRBV7-9 with TRBJ2-4; tentatively, D is TRBD1 (5 bases). Germline lookup yields CDR1 SEHNR and CDR2 FQNEAQ (reference sequence). The length of the CDR3 is 15 residues. The V end was cut by 1 base, the J end by 4 bases, with 11 bases between. The CDR3 sequence is CASSLEGFGKNIQYF. The CDR3 coding sequence is TGTGCCAGCAGCTTAGAGGGGTTTGGTAAAAACATTCAGTACTTC.

The chain has TRBV30 and TRBJ2-7; 8 bases line up with TRBD2. The CDR3 consists of 15 residues. V was clipped by 4 bases and J by 2 bases; unmatched bases: 10. Germline V gene sequence: CDR1 GTSNPN, CDR2 SVGIG (reference sequence). The CDR3 DNA is TGTGCCTGGACTGCCGGGGGGGCGAGAACCTACGAGCAGTACTTC. This gives the protein CAWTAGGARTYEQYF.

The chain couples TRBV15 to TRBJ2-3, with D maybe TRBD1 (5 bases). The CDR3 runs 16 residues. Trimming took 0 bases from V and 6 from J, leaving 16 bases between them. Germline V gene lookup returns CDR1 LNHNV and CDR2 YYDKDF (reference sequence). CDR3 bases: TGTGCCACCAGCAGAGATGGATGGCAGGGTGGGGATACGCAGTATTTT. It translates to CATSRDGWQGGDTQYF.

The chain links TRBV11-3 to TRBJ1-6; perhaps TRBD1 as D (6 bases). The germline V gene encodes CDR1 SGHNT and CDR2 YENEEA. V was pared by 2 bases and J by 9 bases, with 17 bases between. This CDR3 comprises 16 residues. CDR3 nucleotide sequence: TGTGCCAGCAGCTTAAAGGGGCGGGGGCTGGGTTCACCCCTCCACTTT. Translating gives CASSLKGRGLGSPLHF.

The chain uses TRBV6-1 and TRBJ1-6, with D perhaps matching TRBD1 (5 bases). V was shortened by 8 bases and J by 0 bases, with 11 bases between the two germline ends. The CDR3 length is 15 residues. Germline V gene lookup returns CDR1 MNHNS and CDR2 SASEGT. The CDR3 region has the DNA TGTGCCAGCGGGGCGGGGAGCTCCTATAATTCACCCCTCCACTTT. Amino acids: CASGAGSSYNSPLHF.

V and J are TRBV19 and TRBJ2-1, with 10 positions matching TRBD2. CDR3 size: 16 residues. Looked up from germline, CDR1 is LNHDA and CDR2 is SQIVND (reference sequence). J gave up 1 base and V 6 bases, and 6 bases lay outside the gene matches. The CDR3 loop reads CASSGLAEKSYNEQFF. CDR3 bases: TGTGCCAGTAGCGGACTAGCGGAGAAATCCTACAATGAGCAGTTCTTC.

The chain uses TRBV5-4 and TRBJ2-5; D ambiguous. The V and J ends lost 0 bases and 8 bases respectively, with 14 bases between them. The CDR3 contains 14 residues. Germline V lookup: CDR1 SGHNT, CDR2 YYREEE (reference sequence). CDR3 in amino acids: CASSLGSAVVTQYF. The CDR3, as DNA: TGTGCCAGCAGCTTGGGGTCGGCGGTGGTTACCCAGTACTTC.

The chain carries TRBV4-1 and TRBJ2-1; D is unclear. The CDR3 contains 17 residues. Per the germline V gene, CDR1 is MGHRA and CDR2 is YSYEKL. V was shortened by 3 bases and J by 2 bases, with 17 bases between the two germline ends. The CDR3 nucleotides are TGCGCCAGCAGCCACCGCGACGACCGGCTAGCCTACAATGAGCAGTTCTTC. Its protein product is CASSHRDDRLAYNEQFF.

The CDR3: CASSLPSGGLNEQFF. The CDR3, as DNA: TGCGCCAGCAGCTTGCCTAGCGGGGGATTGAATGAGCAGTTCTTC. The chain is built from TRBV5-1 and TRBJ2-1, with 10 bases identical to TRBD2. Germline-derived CDR1 and CDR2 are SGHRS and YFSETQ. With 1 base clipped from V and 7 bases from J, the junction kept 5 bases outside the gene matches. CDR3 length equals 15 residues.

The chain recombines TRBV6-5 with TRBJ2-3, with D unclear. CDR3 length: 13 amino acids. Germline V gene data show CDR1 as MNHEY and CDR2 as SVGAGI. Trimming removed 2 bases from V and 4 bases from J, with 7 bases in between. The CDR3 coding sequence is TGTGCCAGCAGTTACAAACTCGCAGATACGCAGTATTTT. Translating it yields CASSYKLADTQYF.

This chain links TRBV5-1 with TRBJ2-7; TRBD2 aligns across 8 bases. The CDR3 extends over 15 amino acids. Germline-derived CDR1 and CDR2 are SGHRS and YFSETQ. After removal of 0 bases from V and 2 bases from J, the junction contained 4 bases not matched to a gene. The CDR3 DNA sequence: TGCGCCAGCAGCTTGGTCTTGACTAGCGCCTACGAGCAGTACTTC. Its translation is CASSLVLTSAYEQYF. Full variable domain (remainder filled in from reference TRBV5-1 and TRBJ2-7): KAGVTQTPRYLIKTRGQQVTLSCSPISGHRSVSWYQQTPGQGLQFLFEYFSETQRNKGNFPGRFSGRQFSNSRSEMNVSTLELGDSALYLCASSLVLTSAYEQYFGPGTRLTVT.

The V call is TRBV5-4, the J call TRBJ1-3; D remains ambiguous. From germline, CDR1 is SGHNT and CDR2 YYREEE (reference sequence). This CDR3 is 11 amino acids long. Trimming removed 6 bases from V and 7 bases from J, with 8 bases in between. The DNA of the CDR3 is TGTGCCAGCACCGCGGGGAACACCATATATTTT. Translated, it gives CASTAGNTIYF.

The chain links TRBV9 to TRBJ2-3, with TRBD2 matching over 9 bases. Per germline, CDR1 SGDLS and CDR2 YYNGEE. V was clipped by 0 bases and J by 2 bases; unmatched bases: 4. The CDR3 contains 16 residues. Written as DNA, the CDR3 is TGTGCCAGCAGCGTAGTTGCGGGGGGGAACACAGATACGCAGTATTTT. It encodes CASSVVAGGNTDTQYF.

This clone has just one count. The V and J genes are TRBV7-6 and TRBJ1-5; 10 positions agree with TRBD1. Germline-derived CDR1 and CDR2 are SGHVS and FNYEAQ. CDR3 length: 16 residues. V lost 5 bases, J lost 4 bases, and 8 bases stayed unmatched. The CDR3 DNA sequence: TGTGCCAGCAGCAGCGGGACAGGGGCTCGAAATCAGCCCCAGCATTTT. Protein: CASSSGTGARNQPQHF.

This clone was counted once. The rearrangement uses TRBV5-1 and TRBJ1-1; possible D gene TRBD1, 5 bases. Germline CDR1 is SGHRS and CDR2 is YFSETQ. V lost 0 bases to trimming and J lost 5 bases, with 11 bases between them. The CDR3 runs to 14 residues. The CDR3 sequence is CASSLDGGSTEAFF. The CDR3 coding sequence is TGCGCCAGCAGCTTGGACGGGGGTTCGACTGAAGCTTTCTTT.

In this sample, this clone turned up once. The chain employs TRBV5-5 and TRBJ2-7, with D perhaps matching TRBD1 (6 bases). Germline V gene data show CDR1 as SGHKS and CDR2 as YYEKEE (reference sequence). Trimming took 4 bases from V and 4 from J, leaving 12 bases between them. CDR3 length equals 13 residues. The CDR3 DNA is TGTGCCAGCAGCGAGGGAGACAGGTACGAGCAGTACTTC. This translates into CASSEGDRYEQYF.

The chain recombines TRBV11-3 with TRBJ2-5, with TRBD2 as a possible D gene (7 bases). The ends were cut back, 5 bases at V and 4 bases at J, with 17 bases in the middle. The CDR3 contains 15 residues. Germline V gene lookup returns CDR1 SGHNT and CDR2 YENEEA. The CDR3: CASSQLTGGAETQYF. Written as DNA, the CDR3 is TGTGCCAGCAGCCAACTCACGGGGGGCGCAGAGACCCAGTACTTC.

V usage is TRBV25-1 and J usage is TRBJ2-7; 8 nucleotides match TRBD2. Per the germline V gene, CDR1 is MGHDK and CDR2 is SYGVNS. The V gene end was trimmed by 1 base and the J gene end by 8 bases; junction bases not matched to a gene: 7. The CDR3 consists of 14 residues. The CDR3, as DNA: TGTGCCAGCAGTGAATCGGGAACGGGAGGGCAGCAGTACTTC. Translated, it gives CASSESGTGGQQYF.

This clone has a single count. In DNA, the CDR3 is TGTGCCAGCAGTAGGACAGGGGCCTCCGGAGAGACCCAGTACTTC. Its translation is CASSRTGASGETQYF. V and J are TRBV2 and TRBJ2-5; the match to TRBD1 covers 9 bases. The CDR3 has 15 residues. Germline loops: CDR1 SNHLY, CDR2 FYNNEI. The junction had 8 bases not matched to a gene; V was cut back by 5 bases and J by 4 bases. The full variable domain, its missing parts supplied by reference TRBV2 and TRBJ2-5, is EPEVTQTPSHQVTQMGQEVILRCVPISNHLYFYWYRQILGQKVEFLVSFYNNEISEKSEIFDDQFSVERPDGSNFTLKIRSTKLEDSAMYFCASSRTGASGETQYFGPGTRLLVL.

Comment on this clone: The same CDR3 can be traced to other DNA sequences in this sample. The chain carries TRBV7-8 and TRBJ2-3; 10 bases are a match to TRBD2. From germline, CDR1 is SGHVS and CDR2 FQNEAQ. This CDR3 is 20 amino acids long. V was pared by 5 bases and J by 0 bases, with 17 bases of the junction left unmatched. CDR3 protein: CASSPTRFLQREGSTDTQYF. The CDR3 bases are TGTGCCAGCAGCCCGACTCGTTTCCTTCAGCGGGAGGGAAGCACAGATACGCAGTATTTT.

The CDR3 region is CASSFAVELEGYTF. The CDR3 DNA sequence: TGCGCCAGCAGCTTCGCCGTGGAGTTAGAAGGCTACACCTTC. The rearrangement joins TRBV5-1 to TRBJ1-2, with D unclear. Trimming took off 2 bases at V and 8 bases at J, with 16 bases between the two ends. The CDR3 runs to 14 residues. Germline-derived CDR1 and CDR2 are SGHRS and YFSETQ. Complete variable domain (other parts from reference TRBV5-1 and TRBJ1-2): KAGVTQTPRYLIKTRGQQVTLSCSPISGHRSVSWYQQTPGQGLQFLFEYFSETQRNKGNFPGRFSGRQFSNSRSEMNVSTLELGDSALYLCASSFAVELEGYTFGSGTRLTVV.

The chain employs TRBV19 and TRBJ1-5; TRBD1 aligns across 9 bases. The CDR3 spans 15 residues. CDR1 and CDR2 from the germline V gene are LNHDA and SQIVND (reference sequence). V lost 5 bases and J lost 4; bases outside the gene matches: 6. CDR3 region: CASSSGDRVNQPQHF. The CDR3 DNA follows: TGTGCCAGTAGTTCCGGGGACAGGGTGAATCAGCCCCAGCATTTT.

The V gene is TRBV4-1, the J gene TRBJ2-3, with 10 bases that match TRBD2. This CDR3 is built from 16 residues. J gave up 2 bases and V 4 bases, and 6 bases lay outside the gene matches. The germline V gene has CDR1 MGHRA and CDR2 YSYEKL. The CDR3 bases are TGCGCCAGCAGCCGATTAGCGGGAGGCTTCACAGATACGCAGTATTTT. As protein: CASSRLAGGFTDTQYF.

V gene TRBV6-5 combines with J gene TRBJ1-3; 9 positions agree with TRBD1. Germline V gene sequence: CDR1 MNHEY, CDR2 SVGAGI. The J segment lost 4 bases and the V segment lost 5 bases, leaving 6 bases of the junction unmatched. The CDR3 runs to 15 residues. CDR3 nucleotide sequence: TGTGCCAGCAGTACTACAGGGGGCCCAGGAAACACCATATATTTT. Protein product: CASSTTGGPGNTIYF.

This clone is a singleton in its sample. The rearrangement joins TRBV9 to TRBJ1-2, with no clear D. This CDR3 is 15 amino acids long. Trimming shortened V by 4 bases and J by 0 bases, and 13 bases separated the two germline ends. Germline CDR1 reads SGDLS; CDR2 reads YYNGEE. CDR3 residues: CASSPRPGANYGYTF. CDR3 nucleotides: TGTGCCAGCAGCCCGCGACCCGGGGCTAACTATGGCTACACCTTC. The full variable domain, in which reference TRBV9 and TRBJ1-2 provide the parts outside the CDR3, is DSGVTQTPKHLITATGQRVTLRCSPRSGDLSVYWYQQSLDQGLQFLIQYYNGEERAKGNILERFSAQQFPDLHSELNLSSLELGDSALYFCASSPRPGANYGYTFGSGTRLTVV.